Below, one TCR beta chain is given with its context. This sample is part of a study of cytomegalovirus exposure and HLA in healthy donors. V lost 4 bases and J lost 3; bases outside the gene matches: 5. The CDR3 has 14 amino acids. The germline gives CDR1 MNHEY, CDR2 SMNVEV (reference sequence). Amplification used 60 Vbeta primers and 13 Jbeta primers. This table comes from immunoSEQ multiplex PCR, and its TCRdb copy is limited to in-frame clones, with some not included. The sample yields 140,000 to 150,000 clones, 65% to 85% seen once. The J gene is TRBJ2-7, the V gene TRBV27, with 8 positions matching TRBD2. The sequencing input was PBMCs. The origin of this receptor is a woman aged 40 to 50 in good health and CMV-seropositive. DNA for the CDR3: TGTGCCAGCAGTTATACTAGCGGTTACTACGAGCAGTACTTC. It codes for CASSYTSGYYEQYF.